This T cell receptor (beta chain) originates from a study of cytomegalovirus exposure and HLA in healthy donors. Whole-study results and caveats: The authors confirmed in vitro that a few CMV-associated chains were specific for CMV antigens. Rates of TCR association differed by HLA locus in a later analysis, with DRB1 highest and HLA-C lowest.

PCR amplification relied on 60 Vbeta primers (plus 13 Jbeta primers). The table came from immunoSEQ multiplex PCR; TCRdb's copy has only in-frame clones and leaves some out. Of over 95,000 clones listed, about 75% were seen once; the top ten hold roughly an eighth. On this clone itself: Its target is unknown.

The sequence derives from a woman aged 40 to 50 in good health and CMV-seropositive. Sequencing was performed on PBMCs.

CDR3 sequence (DNA): TGTGCCAGCTCAGGGGGGAATAGCAATCAGCCCCAGCATTTT. Translated, it gives CASSGGNSNQPQHF. The rearrangement uses TRBV18 and TRBJ1-5; a possible D gene is TRBD1 (5 bases). Trimming pared 5 bases from V and 0 bases from J, leaving 8 bases between. Germline-derived CDR1 and CDR2 are KGHSH and LQKENI. This CDR3 is 14 amino acids long. The entire variable domain, with the rest obtained from reference TRBV18 and TRBJ1-5, is as follows: NAGVMQNPRHLVRRRGQEARLRCSPMKGHSHVYWYRQLPEEGLKFMVYLQKENIIDESGMPKERFSAEFPKEGPSILRIQQVVRGDSAAYFCASSGGNSNQPQHFGDGTRLSIL.